The clone carrying this TCR beta chain turned up a few times. What it binds is unknown. This entry belongs to a study of T-cell reconstitution after alpha-beta-depleted transplantation in children. General study findings and limits: It was reported that alpha-beta T cells came from several hundred expanded graft clones (about two months after transplant). Among T cells one year after transplant, newly produced cells accounted for most counts and diversity. Several patients had high TCRbeta diversity at day 60; it came from surviving recipient T cells and thymic progenitors.

Researchers prepared the TCRbeta library using unique molecular identifiers, the study reports. TCRdb re-called the PCR reads with MiXCR, one entry per CDR3 protein. The sample contains 440,000 or so distinct CDR3 sequences, roughly 43% of which appear only once. Germline CDR1 and CDR2: MNHEY and SVGEGT. Germline trimming cut 6 bases from V and 3 bases from J; bases unmatched to any gene: 7. This CDR3 is built from 16 residues. J is TRBJ2-7 and V is TRBV6-2 or TRBV6-3, with 14 bases lining up with TRBD2. The source of this sequence is a girl aged 2 to 9 with aplastic anemia, due to receive a stem cell transplant. The source material was PBMCs, sampled before TCRalphabeta/CD19-depleted stem cell transplant. CDR3 in amino acids: CASSPGGLAGVYEQYF. CDR3 coding DNA: TGTGCCAGCAGCCCCGGGGGACTAGCGGGAGTCTACGAGCAGTACTTC.